The TCR beta chain under discussion was sequenced for a study of blood T cell repertoires in COVID-19. Study summary: Samples taken during acute and convalescent COVID-19 were collected in the United States, Italy and Spain. PBMCs, B-cell-depleted T cells, or T cells provided the cDNA or gDNA that made up the material.

Authors' processing steps: For nucleated cells, counts were estimated from reference gene primer amplification. Assay used: immunoSEQ multiplex PCR; TCRdb lists only in-frame clones, some missing. V, J and clone size were drawn from that table, and D and trimming were deduced from the DNA. The sample includes about 200,000 clones, approximately 82% seen only once; the top ten take 6.9%. This clonotype was obtained from a human donor with acute or convalescent COVID-19. The donor label of this sample is uncertain. The sequenced sample consisted of peripheral blood.

CDR3 sequence (DNA): TGTGCCAGCAGTGCCGACAGGGCGAGGAACACTGAAGCTTTCTTT. As protein: CASSADRARNTEAFF. The chain has TRBV27 and TRBJ1-1; TRBD1 agrees at 7 bases. The CDR3 extends over 15 amino acids. Germline V CDR1 and CDR2: MNHEY, SMNVEV (reference sequence). Trimming removed 5 bases from V and 1 base from J; junction bases left unmatched: 7.